The clone carrying this T cell receptor (beta chain) was recorded at least ten times. Its target is not known. V was pared by 8 bases and J by 7 bases, with 15 bases between. There are 12 residues in the CDR3. In germline, CDR1 is LGHDT, CDR2 YNNKEL (reference sequence). Constant-segment primers and 5'RACE yielded cDNA libraries for TCR alpha and TCR beta, each carrying sample barcodes and UMIs. TCRdb independently ran MiXCR on the 5' RACE reads; one entry per CDR3 protein. Among about 39,000 distinct CDR3 sequences listed, approximately 6.5% were seen once. The data derive from a study of T-cell memory formation after mild COVID-19. Looking at the study overall: Across donors, TCR clusters were largely donor specific. General study findings and limits: The appearance of some responding clones in pre-infection memory suggested that cross-reactive memory joined. Clones that contracted from day 15 to 85 had balanced CD4/CD8; later expanders were CD4+ biased.

Material: PBMCs or a T cell subset sorted from them (not recorded which). The clonotype originates from an adult who had mild COVID-19 (a few samples of this study predate the infection). Cell type and time point are not known. V gene TRBV3-1 combines with J gene TRBJ2-7; D is possibly TRBD1 (6 bases). The CDR3 here is CASSPGRGEQYF. DNA of the CDR3: TGTGCCAGCTCCCCGGGAAGGGGGGAGCAGTACTTC.